One and the same sample provided the 16 T cell receptor beta chains below, sequenced in a study of T cell repertoires in cytomegalovirus infection. Each CDR3 protein is one row after TCRdb ran MiXCR on the reads. The sample lists around 300,000 distinct CDR3 sequences; 9.5% were seen once. The sample comprised PBMCs. These TCRs come from a human donor in good health (CMV status not recorded). Some clones in this sample may be carry-over from other donors' samples.

This clonotype was counted ten times or more. The chain links TRBV6-6 to TRBJ2-2, with D possibly matching TRBD1 (5 bases). V was shortened by 6 bases and J by 0 bases, with 35 bases between the two germline ends. CDR3 size: 23 residues. Per the germline V gene, CDR1 is MNHNY and CDR2 is SVGAGI (reference sequence). The CDR3 loop reads CASSPVAPRQGPPTNANTGELFF. Written as DNA, the CDR3 is TGTGCCAGCAGCCCGGTTGCCCCTCGTCAGGGCCCACCAACTAACGCGAACACCGGGGAGCTGTTTTTT.

This clonotype occurred a few times. The chain uses TRBV27 and TRBJ2-7; D remains ambiguous. The CDR3 sequence is 11 residues long. Germline values: CDR1 MNHEY, CDR2 SMNVEV (reference sequence). The germline V and J ends were trimmed by 5 bases and 6 bases, with 8 bases remaining between them. The CDR3 DNA is TGTGCCAGCAGTCAGAATTCCGAGCAGTACTTC. Protein product: CASSQNSEQYF.

The chain joins TRBV5-6 to TRBJ2-7; possible D gene TRBD2, 6 bases. Per germline, CDR1 SGHDT and CDR2 YYEEEE. V dropped 6 bases and J dropped 1 base, with 14 bases sitting between them. CDR3 length: 14 amino acids. The CDR3 nucleotides read TGTGCCAGCAAGGGGACGGGGAGGTCCTACGAGCAGTACTTC. Translating it yields CASKGTGRSYEQYF.

The rearrangement joins TRBV19 to TRBJ2-5, with D possibly matching TRBD2 (5 bases). CDR1 is LNHDA and CDR2 is SQIVND in the germline V gene (reference sequence). Trimming removed 2 bases from V and 2 bases from J, with 9 bases in between. CDR3 length equals 14 residues. The CDR3: CASSIFGIQETQYF. CDR3 DNA: TGTGCCAGTAGTATATTCGGGATACAAGAGACCCAGTACTTC.

This clonotype came up a few times. V and J are TRBV28 and TRBJ1-6, with TRBD1 as a possible D gene (5 bases). The CDR3 loop spans 15 amino acids. Deletions cut 3 bases from V and 7 bases from J, with 13 bases between. The germline gives CDR1 MDHEN, CDR2 SYDVKM. The CDR3 region is CASSFQGPTNSPLHF. The CDR3 DNA follows: TGTGCCAGCAGTTTCCAGGGACCGACGAATTCACCCCTCCACTTT.

V gene TRBV5-6 combines with J gene TRBJ2-5, with a tentative D call TRBD1 (6 bases). Germline V gives CDR1 SGHDT, CDR2 YYEEEE. Trimming stripped 4 bases from V and 9 bases from J, with 19 bases between. This CDR3 is built from 14 residues. CDR3 protein: CASSPPDSMRPQYF. The CDR3 DNA reads as TGTGCCAGCAGCCCCCCGGACAGTATGAGACCCCAGTACTTC. The whole variable domain, filled in from reference TRBV5-6 and TRBJ2-5, reads DAGVTQSPTHLIKTRGQQVTLRCSPKSGHDTVSWYQQALGQGPQFIFQYYEEEERQRGNFPDRFSGHQFPNYSSELNVNALLLGDSALYLCASSPPDSMRPQYFGPGTRLLVL.

This clonotype was counted only a few times. V and J are TRBV7-6 and TRBJ2-7; D gene uncertain. The CDR3 has 14 amino acids. Germline V CDR1 and CDR2: SGHVS, FNYEAQ. With 4 bases removed from V and 0 bases from J, the gap between germline ends came to 10 bases. The DNA of the CDR3 is TGTGCCAGCAGCTCTACACAGAGCTCCTACGAGCAGTACTTC. It translates to CASSSTQSSYEQYF.

This clonotype was found a few times. V usage is TRBV7-2 and J usage is TRBJ2-2, with D perhaps being TRBD1 or TRBD2 (5 bases each). CDR3 length: 17 residues. Trimming stripped 5 bases from V and 2 bases from J, with 18 bases between. Germline V gives CDR1 SGHTA, CDR2 FQGNSA. The CDR3 coding sequence is TGTGCCAGCAGCGGAATAAGTGGGGGACCTAACACCGGGGAGCTGTTTTTT. This encodes CASSGISGGPNTGELFF.

This clonotype was seen only a few times. This chain uses TRBV20-1 with TRBJ2-7; 11 bases match TRBD1. The CDR3 is 17 amino acids. The junction had 13 bases not matched to a gene; V was cut back by 3 bases and J by 3 bases. Germline values: CDR1 DFQATT, CDR2 SNEGSKA (reference sequence). The CDR3 region has the DNA TGCAGTGCTAGCCTCCCAAAAAGGACAGGGGGCTTCTACGAGCAGTACTTC. Translation: CSASLPKRTGGFYEQYF.

This clonotype appeared a few times. The chain combines TRBV27 with TRBJ2-7; 9 bases map to TRBD2. CDR1 is MNHEY, CDR2 SMNVEV, per germline (reference sequence). Unmatched junction bases numbered 14, after V lost 2 bases and J lost 6 bases. This CDR3 has 17 residues. CDR3 in amino acids: CASSLRGIAGGPVEQYF. In nucleotides, the CDR3 is TGTGCCAGCAGTTTACGAGGAATTGCGGGAGGGCCGGTCGAGCAGTACTTC.

The chain links TRBV6-2 or TRBV6-3 to TRBJ1-1; 8 bases agree with TRBD1. CDR1 and CDR2 from the germline V gene are MNHEY and SVGEGT. There are 23 residues in the CDR3. The junction had 30 bases not matched to a gene; V was cut back by 2 bases and J by 4 bases. The CDR3 nucleotides read TGTGCCAGCAGTTACCCGACCAGACTGCACAGGGGGAGAGGGGGCTTTGGTTTCACTGAAGCTTTCTTT. This gives the protein CASSYPTRLHRGRGGFGFTEAFF.

This clonotype came up many times. The rearrangement joins TRBV11-2 to TRBJ1-1; 7 nucleotides match TRBD1. Germline lookup yields CDR1 SGHAT and CDR2 FQNNGV. The CDR3 covers 24 residues. J gave up 0 bases and V 7 bases, and 35 bases lay outside the gene matches. This chain's CDR3 is CASTFAARGGGAHPFGRVNTEAFF. In DNA form, the CDR3 reads TGTGCCAGCACCTTTGCGGCGCGGGGAGGGGGCGCGCACCCGTTCGGTCGGGTGAACACTGAAGCTTTCTTT.

This chain joins TRBV5-4 and TRBJ1-3; tentatively, D is TRBD1 (5 bases). Deletions cut 3 bases from V and 0 bases from J, with 16 bases between. The CDR3 is 17 residues long. The germline gives CDR1 SGHNT, CDR2 YYREEE (reference sequence). CDR3 loop: CASSSPRDSLSGNTIYF. CDR3 nucleotide sequence: TGTGCCAGCAGCTCCCCCCGGGACTCACTCTCTGGAAACACCATATATTTT.

This clonotype was recorded a few times. The V gene is TRBV4-2, the J gene TRBJ1-4; D call uncertain. The V gene lost 0 bases and the J gene lost 9 bases, with 14 bases spanning the gap. CDR3 size: 15 residues. The V gene's germline CDR1 is LGHNA and CDR2 YNFKEQ. CDR3 sequence (DNA): TGTGCCAGCAGCCAAGATCCTAGCGGTTTGAAAAAACTGTTTTTT. Protein: CASSQDPSGLKKLFF.

The chain recombines TRBV29-1 with TRBJ1-2; D unresolved. CDR1 and CDR2 from the germline V gene are SQVTM and ANQGSEA. V was pared by 3 bases and J by 7 bases, with 18 bases between. The CDR3 contains 14 residues. CDR3 sequence: CSVDDRRGISGYTF. DNA for the CDR3: TGCAGCGTTGACGACCGCCGAGGGATAAGTGGCTACACCTTC.

The chain recombines TRBV12-3 or TRBV12-4 with TRBJ1-4, with 8 bases identical to TRBD1. The CDR3 covers 15 residues. V trimming: 2 bases; J trimming: 8 bases; junction bases outside the gene matches: 7. CDR3 sequence: CASSLTGDRQEKLFF. DNA of the CDR3: TGTGCCAGCAGTTTAACCGGGGACAGGCAGGAAAAACTGTTTTTT.